The rows below give T cell receptor beta chains drawn from one sample of a study of CD8 T cells in Susac syndrome. TCRdb fed the immunoSEQ multiplex PCR reads into MiXCR, producing one record per CDR3 protein. The sample lists about 130,000 distinct CDR3 sequences, about 95% occurring once. The sample comprised CD8+ T cells from PBMCs. These receptors originate from a human donor with Susac syndrome. The CDR3 runs from the conserved cysteine through the conserved F or W. Each record gives: J gene, clone size, D gene, V gene, CDR3 DNA, CDR3 protein. The D gene is left open where the match is weak. Clone size appears in some rows only: once, few, many, or a class for an expanded clone.

j_gene: TRBJ2-3
abundance: -
d_gene: -
v_gene: TRBV15
CDR3nt: TGTGCCACCCGGGGGCGGCTAGGACCCACAGATACGCAGTATTTT
CDR3aa: CATRGRLGPTDTQYF

j_gene: TRBJ2-1
abundance: -
d_gene: TRBD2
v_gene: TRBV9
CDR3nt: TGTGCCAGCAGCGTTAGCGGGAGTTCCTACAATGAGCAGTTCTTC
CDR3aa: CASSVSGSSYNEQFF

j_gene: TRBJ2-4
abundance: -
d_gene: -
v_gene: TRBV4-1
CDR3nt: TGCGCCAGCAGTTTACAGGGTAAAAACATTCAGTACTTC
CDR3aa: CASSLQGKNIQYF

j_gene: TRBJ2-7
abundance: -
d_gene: TRBD2
v_gene: TRBV7-2
CDR3nt: TGTGCCAGCAGCTTGGGCCTAGCGGGGTGGTACGAGCAGTACTTC
CDR3aa: CASSLGLAGWYEQYF

j_gene: TRBJ2-7
abundance: once
d_gene: -
v_gene: TRBV28
CDR3nt: TGTGCCAGCCAGGACGGAAACTACGAGCAGTACTTC
CDR3aa: CASQDGNYEQYF

j_gene: TRBJ1-2
abundance: -
d_gene: -
v_gene: TRBV12-3/TRBV12-4
CDR3nt: TGTGCCAGCAGCTACCTGGACAGCCCGAACTATGGCTACACCTTC
CDR3aa: CASSYLDSPNYGYTF

j_gene: TRBJ2-7
abundance: -
d_gene: -
v_gene: TRBV27
CDR3nt: TGTGCCAGCAGTTTACCAGGGGTTGGGTACGAGCAGTACTTC
CDR3aa: CASSLPGVGYEQYF

j_gene: TRBJ2-5
abundance: -
d_gene: TRBD2
v_gene: TRBV12-3/TRBV12-4
CDR3nt: TGTGCCAGCAGTGCACTAGCGGGAGGGCCAGGGGAGACCCAGTACTTC
CDR3aa: CASSALAGGPGETQYF

j_gene: TRBJ2-1
abundance: -
d_gene: -
v_gene: TRBV20-1
CDR3nt: TGCAGTGCTATCAGTTCCCCGTCCTACAATGAGCAGTTCTTC
CDR3aa: CSAISSPSYNEQFF

j_gene: TRBJ2-2
abundance: -
d_gene: TRBD2
v_gene: TRBV27
CDR3nt: TGTGCCAGCAGTTTGATAGCGGGAGGGGTCGCCGGGGAGCTGTTTTTT
CDR3aa: CASSLIAGGVAGELFF

j_gene: TRBJ2-3
abundance: once
d_gene: TRBD1
v_gene: TRBV7-8
CDR3nt: TGTGCCAGCAGCCGGGACAGGGCGGGCACAGATACGCAGTATTTT
CDR3aa: CASSRDRAGTDTQYF

j_gene: TRBJ2-7
abundance: -
d_gene: TRBD1
v_gene: TRBV7-8
CDR3nt: TGTGCCAGCAGCATTGGACAGGGTGCCGAGCAGTACTTC
CDR3aa: CASSIGQGAEQYF

j_gene: TRBJ1-2
abundance: -
d_gene: -
v_gene: TRBV14
CDR3nt: TGTGCCAGCAGCCAAAAGGGGTATAATGGCTACACCTTC
CDR3aa: CASSQKGYNGYTF

j_gene: TRBJ1-1
abundance: -
d_gene: -
v_gene: TRBV6-5
CDR3nt: TGTGCCACTCGGGAATCCTCATCGGCTGAAGCTTTCTTT
CDR3aa: CATRESSSAEAFF

j_gene: TRBJ2-1
abundance: once
d_gene: TRBD2
v_gene: TRBV14
CDR3nt: TGTGCCAGCAGCGGGAGGGCCCAGAATGAGCAGTTCTTC
CDR3aa: CASSGRAQNEQFF

j_gene: TRBJ2-1
abundance: -
d_gene: -
v_gene: TRBV5-1
CDR3nt: TGCGCCAGCAGCCCCGGGACGACGACATACAATGAGCAGTTCTTC
CDR3aa: CASSPGTTTYNEQFF

j_gene: TRBJ1-2
abundance: -
d_gene: -
v_gene: TRBV14
CDR3nt: TGTGCCAGCAGCCAAGATCTTACGGGGCGCAGCTATGGCTACACCTTC
CDR3aa: CASSQDLTGRSYGYTF

j_gene: TRBJ1-1
abundance: -
d_gene: -
v_gene: TRBV30
CDR3nt: TGTGCCTGGAGTGTAGTTGTGGACACTGAAGCTTTCTTT
CDR3aa: CAWSVVVDTEAFF